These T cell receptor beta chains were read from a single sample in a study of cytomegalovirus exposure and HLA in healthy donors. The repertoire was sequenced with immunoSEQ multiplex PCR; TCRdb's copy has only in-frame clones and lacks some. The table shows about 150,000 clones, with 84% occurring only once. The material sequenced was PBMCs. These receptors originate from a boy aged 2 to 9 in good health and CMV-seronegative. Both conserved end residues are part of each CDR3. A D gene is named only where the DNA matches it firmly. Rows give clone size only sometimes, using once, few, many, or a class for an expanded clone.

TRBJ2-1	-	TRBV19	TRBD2	TGTGCCAGTAGTGGCTCGGGACTACCATCGGGCAATGAGCAGTTCTTC	CASSGSGLPSGNEQFF
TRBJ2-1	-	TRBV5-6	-	TGTGCCAGCAGCTTGGAGGGAGTATACAATGAGCAGTTCTTC	CASSLEGVYNEQFF
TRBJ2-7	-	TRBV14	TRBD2	TGTGCCAGCAGCTATGGGACTAGCGAGTACTACGAGCAGTACTTC	CASSYGTSEYYEQYF
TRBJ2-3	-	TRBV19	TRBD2	TGTGCCAGTAGTCTTAGGGACTACACAGATACGCAGTATTTT	CASSLRDYTDTQYF
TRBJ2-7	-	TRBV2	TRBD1	TGTGCCAGCAGAGTCGACAGGGGCCAGTATTACGAGCAGTACTTC	CASRVDRGQYYEQYF
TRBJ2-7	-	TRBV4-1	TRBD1	TGCGCCAGCAGCCAAGTCGCGGCAGGGGGACGATACGAGCAGTACTTC	CASSQVAAGGRYEQYF
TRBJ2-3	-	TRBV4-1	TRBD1	TGCGCCAGCAGCCGGACACAGGGGAGCACAGATACGCAGTATTTT	CASSRTQGSTDTQYF
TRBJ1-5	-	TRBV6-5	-	TGTGCCAGCAGCTCCTCCGTGGCAAGCAATCAGCCCCAGCATTTT	CASSSSVASNQPQHF
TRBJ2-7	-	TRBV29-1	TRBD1	TGCAGCGTCCGGACAGGGGGCGAGCAGTACTTC	CSVRTGGEQYF
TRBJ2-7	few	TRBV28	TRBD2	TGTGCCAGCAGTCCCTCGGGACTAGCGGGAGGTTACGAGCAGTACTTC	CASSPSGLAGGYEQYF
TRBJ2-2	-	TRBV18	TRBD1	TGTGCCAGCTCCCCAAACGGACAGGCGAACACCGGGGAGCTGTTTTTT	CASSPNGQANTGELFF
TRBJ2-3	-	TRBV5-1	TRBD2	TGCGCCAGCAGCTTAAGTCTAGCGGGGTCAGATACGCAGTATTTT	CASSLSLAGSDTQYF
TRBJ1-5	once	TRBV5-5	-	TGTGCCAGCAGCTTGGACGCAGGGTATAGCAATCAGCCCCAGCATTTT	CASSLDAGYSNQPQHF
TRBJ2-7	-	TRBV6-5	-	TGTGCCAGCATGGGGGGCTCCTACGAGCAGTACTTC	CASMGGSYEQYF
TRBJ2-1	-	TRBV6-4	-	TGTGCCAGCAGTTATAGCTCCTACAATGAGCAGTTCTTC	CASSYSSYNEQFF
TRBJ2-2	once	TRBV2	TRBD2	TGTGCCAGCAGTGAATTGCGGGGGGGGACCGGGGAGCTGTTTTTT	CASSELRGGTGELFF
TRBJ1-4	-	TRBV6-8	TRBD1	TGTGCCAGCAGTTACTCGATACCTTGCACAGGGGACGAAAAACTGTTTTTT	CASSYSIPCTGDEKLFF
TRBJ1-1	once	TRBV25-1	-	TGTGCCAGCATAAGGCCTGACTGGACTGAAGCTTTCTTT	CASIRPDWTEAFF
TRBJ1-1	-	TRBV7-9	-	TGTGCCAGCACCAAAAAGGGGTACGGGAACACTGAAGCTTTCTTT	CASTKKGYGNTEAFF
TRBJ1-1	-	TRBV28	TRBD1	TGTGCCAGCCGGGGACAGATGAACACTGAAGCTTTCTTT	CASRGQMNTEAFF
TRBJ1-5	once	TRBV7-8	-	TGTGCCAGCAGCTTAGGGCCTCCTAGCAATCAGCCCCAGCATTTT	CASSLGPPSNQPQHF
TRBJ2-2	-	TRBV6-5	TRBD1	TGTGCCAGCAGTTTCCAGGGGGCGCAGAACACCGGGGAGCTGTTTTTT	CASSFQGAQNTGELFF
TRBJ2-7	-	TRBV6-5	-	TGTGCCAGCAGTCGGGACTTTAAGTACGAGCAGTACTTC	CASSRDFKYEQYF
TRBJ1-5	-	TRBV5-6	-	TGTGCCAGCAGCCCGTCCCACAGCAGCAATCAGCCCCAGCATTTT	CASSPSHSSNQPQHF
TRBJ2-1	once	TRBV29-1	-	TGCAGCGTTGGGTGGCAGGGGGGTTACAATGAGCAGTTCTTC	CSVGWQGGYNEQFF
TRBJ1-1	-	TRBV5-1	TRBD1	TGCGCCAGCAGCTTTGGAACCCAGGGGGGAGACACTGAAGCTTTCTTT	CASSFGTQGGDTEAFF
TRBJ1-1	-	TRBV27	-	TGTGCCAGCAGATCAAACACTGAAGCTTTCTTT	CASRSNTEAFF
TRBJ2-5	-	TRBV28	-	TGTGCCAGCAGTTGGGGCGGCGAGACCCAGTACTTC	CASSWGGETQYF
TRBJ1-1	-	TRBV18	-	TGTGCCAGCTCACCCAGGGACACTGAAGCTTTCTTT	CASSPRDTEAFF
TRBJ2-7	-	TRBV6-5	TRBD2	TGTGCCAGCAGTTACTCGGGGGACGGGGGGTACGAGCAGTACTTC	CASSYSGDGGYEQYF
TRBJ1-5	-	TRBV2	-	TGTGCCAGCAGTGAATACCAGGGAAATCGTCAGCCCCAGCATTTT	CASSEYQGNRQPQHF
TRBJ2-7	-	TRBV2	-	TGTGCCAGCAGTGAAGCGGCGGCGGGATCCCTCTACGAGCAGTACTTC	CASSEAAAGSLYEQYF
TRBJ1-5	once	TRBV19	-	TGTGCCAGTAGTGCCGGGACTCGGGGCGATCAGCCCCAGCATTTT	CASSAGTRGDQPQHF
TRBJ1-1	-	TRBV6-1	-	TGTGCCAGCAACTACAACCGAGGAGGAGACACTGAAGCTTTCTTT	CASNYNRGGDTEAFF
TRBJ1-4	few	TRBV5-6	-	TGTGCCAGCAGCCCGACGGAGACTAATGAAAAACTGTTTTTT	CASSPTETNEKLFF
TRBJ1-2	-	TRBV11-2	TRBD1	TGTGCCAGCAGCTCAGGGTGGGACAGCAACTATGGCTACACCTTC	CASSSGWDSNYGYTF
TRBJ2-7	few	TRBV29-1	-	TGCAGCGTTCTCGACGGGACCTACGAGCAGTACTTC	CSVLDGTYEQYF
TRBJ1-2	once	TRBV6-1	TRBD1	TGTGCCAGCAGTGCAGACAGGGGGCGAGGAGCTAACTATGGCTACACCTTC	CASSADRGRGANYGYTF
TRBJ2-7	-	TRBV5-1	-	TGCGCCAGCAGCCGAGGGGGGGAAAGTAGAGGCGAGCAGTACTTC	CASSRGGESRGEQYF